This TCR beta chain was sequenced in a study of T cells after yellow fever vaccination. The study's findings and limits: Of the clonotypes, a small share occurred in both CD4 and CD8 compartments. When the response was secondary, it was weaker but reached its peak faster, day 5 versus 15. Subsequent to the booster, the majority of primary-vaccination clones reappeared (roughly 97% CD4, more than 70% CD8).

Generation of TCR cDNA used 5'RACE template switching (which added a universal primer site and UMIs). TCRdb passed the 5' RACE reads through MiXCR, listing each CDR3 protein once. Counted here are fewer than 350,000 distinct CDR3 sequences, 8.7% occurring once; the ten biggest clones make up roughly 18%. The table lists this clonotype with a few counts. Its antigen is currently unknown. Germline V lookup: CDR1 SGHNT, CDR2 YYREEE (reference sequence). V shed 1 base and J shed 8 bases, with 10 bases lying between them. The CDR3 consists of 13 residues. The chain uses TRBV5-4 and TRBJ1-5; D gene uncertain. The clonotype comes from a man younger than 35 who received the YFV17D yellow fever vaccine. The sample consisted of PBMCs, taken on the day of the first yellow fever vaccination. CDR3 nucleotide sequence: TGTGCCAGCAGCTTGATTCGGCCGGAGCCCCAGCATTTT. This encodes CASSLIRPEPQHF.